A single sample is the source of the 22 T cell receptor beta chains below, sequenced in a study of T-cell reconstitution after alpha-beta-depleted transplantation in children. The TCRbeta library was prepared with unique molecular identifiers. One entry per CDR3 protein, called by TCRdb with MiXCR from the PCR reads. The sample has 600,000 to 800,000 distinct CDR3 sequences; about an eighth are singletons. The sequencing here drew on PBMCs, taken before TCRalphabeta/CD19-depleted stem cell transplant. The receptors were sampled from a girl aged 2-15 years with congenital amegakaryocytic thrombocytopenia, due to receive a stem cell transplant.

This clonotype was recorded at least ten times. The chain joins TRBV7-3 to TRBJ2-1; 10 bases match TRBD1. Germline V gene sequence: CDR1 SGHTA, CDR2 FQGTGA. This CDR3 has 17 residues. V was pared by 5 bases and J by 6 bases, with 13 bases of the junction left unmatched. The CDR3, as DNA: TGTGCCAGCAGCAGAATAGCCCGGGACAGGGGATTCAATGAGCAGTTCTTC. This sequence encodes CASSRIARDRGFNEQFF. Full variable domain (remainder filled in from reference TRBV7-3 and TRBJ2-1): GAGVSQTPSNKVTEKGKYVELRCDPISGHTALYWYRQSLGQGPEFLIYFQGTGAADDSGLPNDRFFAVRPEGSVSTLKIQRTERGDSAVYLCASSRIARDRGFNEQFFGPGTRLTVL.

In its sample, this clonotype was seen a few times. This rearrangement joins TRBV7-9 to TRBJ2-7; TRBD1 might be the D (5 bases). This CDR3 comprises 13 residues. Trimming stripped 8 bases from V and 3 bases from J, with 14 bases between. Germline-derived CDR1 and CDR2 are SEHNR and FQNEAQ (reference sequence). CDR3 sequence reads: CASQGHTGYEQYF. The CDR3 DNA reads TGTGCCAGCCAGGGCCACACGGGCTACGAGCAGTACTTC.

This clonotype was found once. This chain uses TRBV5-1 with TRBJ2-1; TRBD1 matches at 7 bases. CDR1 and CDR2 from the germline V gene are SGHRS and YFSETQ. V dropped 3 bases and J dropped 2; count of bases not matched to a gene: 5. This CDR3 contains 15 residues. The CDR3 coding sequence is TGCGCCAGCAGCTCCGACAGGGTAGCCTACAATGAGCAGTTCTTC. Amino acid sequence: CASSSDRVAYNEQFF. Based on the CDR3 plus reference TRBV5-1 and TRBJ2-1, the full variable domain is KAGVTQTPRYLIKTRGQQVTLSCSPISGHRSVSWYQQTPGQGLQFLFEYFSETQRNKGNFPGRFSGRQFSNSRSEMNVSTLELGDSALYLCASSSDRVAYNEQFFGPGTRLTVL.

Turning to this clonotype: A much larger clone is a single base away; this may be a read error. This rearrangement joins TRBV11-2 to TRBJ1-5; unclear D gene. The CDR3 is 14 residues long. CDR1 is SGHAT and CDR2 is FQNNGV in the germline V gene. The CDR3 reads CASSLSASNRPQHF. DNA of the CDR3: TGTGCCAGCAGCTTATCTGCTAGCAATCGGCCCCAGCATTTT. The full variable domain, with the rest looked up from reference TRBV11-2 and TRBJ1-5, is EAGVAQSPRYKIIEKRQSVAFWCNPISGHATLYWYQQILGQGPKLLIQFQNNGVVDDSQLPKDRFSAERLKGVDSTLKIQPAKLEDSAVYLCASSLSASNRPQHFGDGTRLSIL.

At least ten counts were recorded for this clonotype. V is TRBV29-1 and J is TRBJ1-1; D is unclear. Germline V lookup: CDR1 SQVTM, CDR2 ANQGSEA. V was cut by 5 bases and J by 3 bases, with 7 bases left in between. CDR3 size: 11 residues. CDR3 sequence: CSVTRDTEAFF. In nucleotides, the CDR3 is TGCAGCGTTACCCGAGACACTGAAGCTTTCTTT.

This clonotype appeared many times. The chain uses TRBV20-1 and TRBJ2-1; 9 positions match TRBD2. The V gene end was trimmed by 0 bases and the J gene end by 4 bases; junction bases not matched to a gene: 7. In germline, CDR1 is DFQATT, CDR2 SNEGSKA (reference sequence). The CDR3 length is 16 residues. The CDR3 spells CSARDSAGGGYNEQFF. In nucleotides, the CDR3 is TGCAGTGCTAGAGATTCAGCGGGAGGAGGATACAATGAGCAGTTCTTC.

The rearrangement joins TRBV19 to TRBJ2-1; the D is unclear. Trimming took off 8 bases at V and 0 bases at J, with 8 bases between the two ends. Germline V gene lookup returns CDR1 LNHDA and CDR2 SQIVND (reference sequence). The CDR3 is 13 amino acids. CDR3: CASLSRSYNEQFF. The CDR3 DNA reads as TGTGCCAGTCTGAGTCGCTCCTACAATGAGCAGTTCTTC. Full variable domain (remainder filled in from reference TRBV19 and TRBJ2-1): DGGITQSPKYLFRKEGQNVTLSCEQNLNHDAMYWYRQDPGQGLRLIYYSQIVNDFQKGDIAEGYSVSREKKESFPLTVTSAQKNPTAFYLCASLSRSYNEQFFGPGTRLTVL.

This clonotype has only a few counts. The J gene is TRBJ2-5, the V gene TRBV7-2; D unresolved. Looked up from germline, CDR1 is SGHTA and CDR2 is FQGNSA. This CDR3 is 11 amino acids long. The V and J ends lost 1 base and 10 bases respectively, with 7 bases between them. The CDR3 loop is CASSLGEIQYF. CDR3 DNA sequence: TGTGCCAGCAGCTTAGGAGAAATCCAGTACTTC.

This clonotype has more than one count but fewer than ten. The chain joins TRBV28 to TRBJ2-3; D is possibly TRBD1 (9 bases). Germline lookup yields CDR1 MDHEN and CDR2 SYDVKM. This CDR3 region has 18 residues. V lost 8 bases and J lost 1, with 25 bases in between. CDR3 coding DNA: TGTGCCAGCGAGGGTACAGGGGGCCTTAGCGGGGGCACAGATACGCAGTATTTT. Translating gives CASEGTGGLSGGTDTQYF.

This clonotype was seen only a few times. J is TRBJ2-7 and V is TRBV7-9; no clear D gene. The CDR3 extends over 17 amino acids. Germline V gene data show CDR1 as SEHNR and CDR2 as FQNEAQ (reference sequence). Trimming removed 4 bases at V and 6 bases at J, with 25 bases between. CDR3 nucleotides: TGTGCCAGCAGCTCCGGATCTGCGCTGTCTCCTTTGGGCGAGCAGTACTTC. This encodes CASSSGSALSPLGEQYF.

In its sample, this clonotype was seen many times. The genes are TRBV10-3 and TRBJ1-6; 10 nucleotides match TRBD1. The CDR3 spans 16 residues. CDR1 ENHRY and CDR2 SYGVKD come from the germline V gene. The trim removed 3 bases at V and 10 bases at J, leaving 9 bases unmatched. The CDR3 reads CAISDLRQGARSPLHF. The CDR3 bases are TGTGCCATCAGTGACCTCCGACAGGGGGCGCGATCACCCCTCCACTTT.

This clonotype was counted many times. The chain employs TRBV20-1 and TRBJ2-1, with 13 bases that match TRBD2. Germline V gene lookup returns CDR1 DFQATT and CDR2 SNEGSKA (reference sequence). This CDR3 has 15 residues. V dropped 2 bases and J dropped 5; count of bases not matched to a gene: 3. CDR3: CSARKLAGGHNEQFF. The CDR3 region has the DNA TGCAGTGCTAGAAAACTAGCGGGAGGGCACAATGAGCAGTTCTTC.

The table lists this clonotype with many counts. CDR3 loop: CASTMDNYNEQFF. CDR3 in DNA: TGCGCCAGCACCATGGACAATTACAATGAGCAGTTCTTC. This chain connects TRBV5-1 to TRBJ2-1; tentative D call: TRBD1 (5 bases). There are 13 residues in the CDR3. CDR1 and CDR2 from the germline V gene are SGHRS and YFSETQ. Trimming removed 6 bases from V and 4 bases from J, with 11 bases in between. The full variable domain, in which reference TRBV5-1 and TRBJ2-1 provide the parts outside the CDR3, is KAGVTQTPRYLIKTRGQQVTLSCSPISGHRSVSWYQQTPGQGLQFLFEYFSETQRNKGNFPGRFSGRQFSNSRSEMNVSTLELGDSALYLCASTMDNYNEQFFGPGTRLTVL.

This clonotype has a count of ten or more. This sequence joins TRBV20-1 and TRBJ2-5, with a possible D match to TRBD2 (5 bases). The CDR3 consists of 13 residues. Germline CDR1 is DFQATT and CDR2 is SNEGSKA (reference sequence). Between the trimmed V and J ends, which lost 4 bases and 2 bases, there was a span of 11 bases. The CDR3 sequence: CSANDYAQETQYF. DNA of the CDR3: TGCAGTGCTAATGACTACGCACAAGAGACCCAGTACTTC.

In its sample, this clonotype was seen many times. The chain has TRBV5-6 and TRBJ1-4; no definite D call. This CDR3 is 14 amino acids long. V was pared by 3 bases and J by 0 bases, with 6 bases between. Germline CDR1 and CDR2: SGHDT and YYEEEE. CDR3 loop: CASSSYTTNEKLFF. CDR3 in DNA: TGTGCCAGCAGCTCTTATACAACTAATGAAAAACTGTTTTTT.

This clonotype was observed many times. This CDR3 reads CASSLVSSVSSGLFGQYF. The CDR3 DNA sequence: TGTGCCAGCAGCTTAGTCAGTAGTGTGTCTAGCGGGCTTTTCGGGCAGTACTTC. The rearrangement links TRBV7-8 to TRBJ2-7, with TRBD2 matching over 8 bases. Per germline, CDR1 SGHVS and CDR2 FQNEAQ. Losses at the gene ends were 1 base for V and 9 bases for J; bases not matched to a gene: 20. The CDR3 is made up of 18 amino acids.

As regards this clonotype: A junction end diverges from the germline sequence, so it may reflect a read error. The chain carries TRBV3-1 and TRBJ2-1, with TRBD2 identical over 12 bases. Germline-derived CDR1 and CDR2 are LGHDT and YNNKEL (reference sequence). CDR3 length: 16 amino acids. CDR3 residues: CPSSLRTSGTVNEQFF. CDR3 sequence (DNA): TGTCCCAGCAGCCTCCGGACTAGCGGGACCGTCAATGAGCAGTTCTTC.

This clonotype was recorded at least ten times. The chain carries TRBV10-3 and TRBJ2-1; 14 nucleotides align to TRBD2. CDR1 is ENHRY and CDR2 is SYGVKD in the germline V gene. The V gene end was trimmed by 0 bases and the J gene end by 8 bases; junction bases not matched to a gene: 3. CDR3 length: 16 amino acids. CDR3 bases: TGTGCCATCAGTGAGTCGACTAGCGGGAGGGCCTATGAGCAGTTCTTC. Translation gives CAISESTSGRAYEQFF.

With regard to this clonotype: A read error may explain this, as a much larger clone is one base away. The chain uses TRBV14 and TRBJ2-1; TRBD2 agrees at 11 bases. This CDR3 is built from 14 residues. Germline values: CDR1 SGHDN, CDR2 FVKESK. CDR3 DNA: TGTGCCGGCAGCCAACTAGCGGGAGTCAATGAGCAGTTCTTC. As protein: CAGSQLAGVNEQFF.

This clonotype was recorded at least ten times. The chain joins TRBV20-1 to TRBJ2-5, with 9 bases fitting TRBD1. The CDR3 contains 16 residues. Trimming removed 5 bases from V and 2 bases from J; junction bases left unmatched: 12. Germline assignment: CDR1 DFQATT and CDR2 SNEGSKA (reference sequence). The CDR3 here is CSARPSTGGIQETQYF. The DNA for the CDR3 is TGCAGTGCTCGACCGTCGACAGGGGGGATTCAAGAGACCCAGTACTTC.

This clonotype was observed a handful of times. With a much larger clone just one base away, this may be a read error. The V call is TRBV15, the J call TRBJ1-5, with D hard to call. The ends were cut back, 3 bases at V and 4 bases at J, with 4 bases in the middle. CDR1 and CDR2 from the germline V gene are LNHNV and YYDKDF (reference sequence). The CDR3 has 12 residues. CDR3: CATSSENQPQHF. The DNA for the CDR3 is TGTGCCACCAGCAGTGAAAATCAGCCCCAGCATTTT. The whole variable domain, remainder taken from reference TRBV15 and TRBJ1-5, is DAMVIQNPRYQVTQFGKPVTLSCSQTLNHNVMYWYQQKSSQAPKLLFHYYDKDFNNEADTPDNFQSRRPNTSFCFLDIRSPGLGDTAMYLCATSSENQPQHFGDGTRLSIL.

The chain carries TRBV5-1 and TRBJ2-2; D is perhaps TRBD1 (6 bases). There are 16 residues in the CDR3. In germline, CDR1 is SGHRS, CDR2 YFSETQ. V gave up 1 base and J gave up 5 bases, with 15 bases separating them. CDR3 nucleotide sequence: TGCGCCAGCAGCTTGTTCGCGGGCCAGGGGACCGGGGAGCTGTTTTTT. Translated: CASSLFAGQGTGELFF.